The 3 T cell receptor beta chains reported below all come from one sample, sequenced in a study of blood T cell repertoires in COVID-19. Sequenced by immunoSEQ multiplex PCR; TCRdb stores in-frame clones only, minus some. The sample shows approximately 46,000 clones, around 82% of them seen only once. Material for sequencing was peripheral blood. The receptors here all came from a woman aged 70 to 79 with acute or convalescent COVID-19.

The rearrangement joins TRBV10-3 to TRBJ2-5, with D perhaps TRBD2 (6 bases). Germline lookup yields CDR1 ENHRY and CDR2 SYGVKD. CDR3 length: 13 residues. Trimming left V 2 bases short and J 5 bases short, with 9 bases between. The CDR3 DNA sequence: TGTGCCATCAGTGAGCGGGGGTCGGAGACCCAGTACTTC. Translating it yields CAISERGSETQYF.

The chain has TRBV11-2 and TRBJ2-2, with 10 bases identical to TRBD1. V lost 4 bases and J lost 6; bases outside the gene matches: 11. CDR3 size: 17 residues. Germline V lookup: CDR1 SGHAT, CDR2 FQNNGV. CDR3 bases: TGTGCCAGCAGCTCGTTTCCGGGGACAGGGGTTCCCGGGGAGCTGTTTTTT. As protein: CASSSFPGTGVPGELFF.

This clone was counted a few times. This chain uses TRBV4-2 with TRBJ2-7; 14 bases match TRBD2. This CDR3 contains 16 residues. V was pared by 3 bases and J by 4 bases, with 5 bases of the junction left unmatched. The germline CDR1 and CDR2 sequences are LGHNA and YNFKEQ. The CDR3 is CASSQGTSGRWYEQYF. CDR3 nucleotide sequence: TGTGCCAGCAGCCAGGGGACTAGCGGGAGATGGTACGAGCAGTACTTC.